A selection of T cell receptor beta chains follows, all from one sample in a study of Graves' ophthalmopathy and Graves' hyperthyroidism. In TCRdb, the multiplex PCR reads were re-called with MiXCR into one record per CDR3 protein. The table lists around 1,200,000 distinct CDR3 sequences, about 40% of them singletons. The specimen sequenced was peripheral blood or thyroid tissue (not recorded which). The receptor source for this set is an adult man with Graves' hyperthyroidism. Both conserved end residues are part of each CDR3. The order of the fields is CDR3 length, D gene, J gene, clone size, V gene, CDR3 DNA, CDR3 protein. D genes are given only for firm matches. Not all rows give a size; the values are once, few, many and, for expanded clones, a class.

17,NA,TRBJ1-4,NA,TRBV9,TGTGCCAGCAGCGTAGAGGTTTACGGGGGTACAAATGAAAAACTGTTTTTT,CASSVEVYGGTNEKLFF
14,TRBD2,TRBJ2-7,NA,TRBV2,TGTGCCAGCAGTAAGGGACTAGCATCCTACGAGCAGTACTTC,CASSKGLASYEQYF
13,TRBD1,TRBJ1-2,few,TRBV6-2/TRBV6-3,TGTGCCAGCAGTTATGAAGGACAGGGGAGCTACACCTTC,CASSYEGQGSYTF
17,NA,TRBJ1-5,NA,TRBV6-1,TGTGCCAGCAGTTTTTCCGTGAGGCAGGGAGGCAATCAGCCCCAGCATTTT,CASSFSVRQGGNQPQHF
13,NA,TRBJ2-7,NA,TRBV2,TGTGCCAGCAGCGGCAGGTCGACCTACGAGCAGTACTTC,CASSGRSTYEQYF
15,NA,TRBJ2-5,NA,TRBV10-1,TGCGCCAGCAGTGAGTCGAAGGGGGGCGGAGAGACCCAGTACTTC,CASSESKGGGETQYF
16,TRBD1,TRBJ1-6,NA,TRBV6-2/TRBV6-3,TGTGCCAGCAGTTACCCTGGACAGGGGGCTGATTCACCCCTCCACTTT,CASSYPGQGADSPLHF
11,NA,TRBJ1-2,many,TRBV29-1,TGCAGCGTTTCCGGGGCCGGGGGCTACACCTTC,CSVSGAGGYTF
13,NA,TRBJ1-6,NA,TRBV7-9,TGTGCCAGCAAGAGACGGAGAAATTCACCCCTCCACTTT,CASKRRRNSPLHF
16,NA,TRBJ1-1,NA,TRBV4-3,TGCGCCAGCAGCCAGGTCCCGGGACTGATGAACACTGAAGCTTTCTTT,CASSQVPGLMNTEAFF
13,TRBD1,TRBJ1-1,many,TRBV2,TGTGCCAGCATGGGCCAGGGGGCCACTGAAGCTTTCTTT,CASMGQGATEAFF
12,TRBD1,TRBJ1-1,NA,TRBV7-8,TGTGCCAGCAGCCTCAGGGGGGATCTGGCTTTCTTT,CASSLRGDLAFF
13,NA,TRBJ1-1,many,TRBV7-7,TGTGCCAGCAGTAGTAAGATGAACACTGAAGCTTTCTTT,CASSSKMNTEAFF
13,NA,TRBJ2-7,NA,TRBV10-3,TGTGCCATCAGTGAGTCGACAGCATCCGAGCAGTACTTC,CAISESTASEQYF
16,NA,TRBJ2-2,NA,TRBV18,TGTGCCAGCTCACCACCGAATCGGGCAAACACCGGGGAGCTGTTTTTT,CASSPPNRANTGELFF
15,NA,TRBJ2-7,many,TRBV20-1,TGCAGTGCTAGAGGCCTCAGGGGACCTGGTCACGAGCAGTACTTC,CSARGLRGPGHEQYF
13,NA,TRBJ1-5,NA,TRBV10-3,TGTGCCATCAGTGAGGAGGGATATCAGCCCCAGCATTTT,CAISEEGYQPQHF
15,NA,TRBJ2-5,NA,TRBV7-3,TGTGCCAGCAGCCCGAATGGCGGGAACCAAGAGACCCAGTACTTC,CASSPNGGNQETQYF
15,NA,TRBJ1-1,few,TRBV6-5,TGTGCCAGCAGTACCCTCCGGCAGGTCATACCCGAAGCTTTCTTT,CASSTLRQVIPEAFF
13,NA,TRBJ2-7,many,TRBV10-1,TGCGCCAGCAGCCCCGGCCCCGGGGGTTGGCAGTACTTC,CASSPGPGGWQYF
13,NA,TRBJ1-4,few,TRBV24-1,TGTGCCACCAGTGATATAGAGGATGAAAAACTGTTTTTT,CATSDIEDEKLFF
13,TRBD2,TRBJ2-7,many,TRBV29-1,TGCAGCGTTGAGGGGACTAGCGCCTACGAGCAGTACTTC,CSVEGTSAYEQYF